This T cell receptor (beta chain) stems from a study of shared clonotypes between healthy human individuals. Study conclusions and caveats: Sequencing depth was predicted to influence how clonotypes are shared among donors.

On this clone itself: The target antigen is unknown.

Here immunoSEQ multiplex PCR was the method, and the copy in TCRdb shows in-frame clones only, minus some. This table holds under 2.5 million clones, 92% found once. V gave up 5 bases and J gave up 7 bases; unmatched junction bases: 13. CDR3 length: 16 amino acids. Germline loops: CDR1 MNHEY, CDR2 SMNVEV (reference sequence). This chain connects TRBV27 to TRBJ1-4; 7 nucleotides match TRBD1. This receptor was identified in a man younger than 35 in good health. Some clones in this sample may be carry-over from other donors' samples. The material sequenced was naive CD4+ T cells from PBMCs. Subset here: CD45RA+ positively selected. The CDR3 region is CASSESRTDRSEKLFF. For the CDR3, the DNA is TGTGCCAGCAGTGAATCCCGGACGGACAGGAGTGAAAAACTGTTTTTT.